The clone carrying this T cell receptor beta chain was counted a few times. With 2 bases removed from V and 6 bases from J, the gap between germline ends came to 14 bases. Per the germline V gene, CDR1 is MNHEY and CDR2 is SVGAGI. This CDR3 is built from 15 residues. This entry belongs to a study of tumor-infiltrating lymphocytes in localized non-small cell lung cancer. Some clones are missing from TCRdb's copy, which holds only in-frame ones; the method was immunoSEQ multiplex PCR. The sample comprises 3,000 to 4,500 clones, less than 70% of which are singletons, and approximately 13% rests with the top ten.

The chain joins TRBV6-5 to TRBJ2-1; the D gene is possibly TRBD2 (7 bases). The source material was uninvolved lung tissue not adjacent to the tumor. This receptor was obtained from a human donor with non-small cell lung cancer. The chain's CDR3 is CASSYGGGASNEQFF. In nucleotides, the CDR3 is TGTGCCAGCAGTTACGGTGGGGGGGCAAGCAATGAGCAGTTCTTC.